The clone carrying this T cell receptor (beta chain) came up many times. Described time point: after trial treatment. The treatment was: LDRT plus nivolumab, ipilimumab, low-dose cyclophosphamide and aspirin (RACIN trial). Priming of first-strand cDNA relied on TRAV- and TRBV-specific primers (covering alpha and beta chains). TCR amplification ran approximately 20 PCR cycles using constant-region and V-primer adapter primers. TCRdb analysed the reads with MiXCR anew, one entry per CDR3 protein. The sample holds some 46,000 distinct CDR3 sequences, 25% to 30% seen once. This specimen belongs to a study of low-dose radiotherapy and immunotherapy resistance in tumors. At the level of the study: A dose of 1 Gy per fraction every two weeks went to Cohort 2, totaling 13 Gy over 26 weeks. Intravenous ipilimumab 1 mg/kg every six weeks was given with nivolumab 240 mg every two weeks.

The CDR3 runs to 15 residues. Trimming pared 5 bases from V and 7 bases from J, leaving 19 bases between. The V gene's germline CDR1 is SGHTA and CDR2 FQGNSA. The source is a male donor with prostate cancer. The material sequenced was PBMCs, taken after low-dose radiotherapy plus immunotherapy. The rearrangement joins TRBV7-2 to TRBJ2-3, with a weak D call TRBD2 (5 bases). CDR3 loop: CASSAQSGSLHTQYF. In nucleotides, the CDR3 is TGTGCCAGCAGCGCCCAAAGCGGTTCATTACATACGCAGTATTTT.